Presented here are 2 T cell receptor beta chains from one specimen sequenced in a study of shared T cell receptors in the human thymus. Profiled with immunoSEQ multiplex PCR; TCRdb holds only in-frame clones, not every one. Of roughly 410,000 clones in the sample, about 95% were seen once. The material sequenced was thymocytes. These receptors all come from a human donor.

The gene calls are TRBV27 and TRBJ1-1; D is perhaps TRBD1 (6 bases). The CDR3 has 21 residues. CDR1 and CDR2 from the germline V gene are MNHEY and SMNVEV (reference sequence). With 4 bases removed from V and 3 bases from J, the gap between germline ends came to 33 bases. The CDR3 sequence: CASSWKQPPPGHPILYTEAFF. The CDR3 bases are TGTGCCAGCAGTTGGAAGCAACCCCCCCCGGGACACCCGATACTCTACACTGAAGCTTTCTTT.

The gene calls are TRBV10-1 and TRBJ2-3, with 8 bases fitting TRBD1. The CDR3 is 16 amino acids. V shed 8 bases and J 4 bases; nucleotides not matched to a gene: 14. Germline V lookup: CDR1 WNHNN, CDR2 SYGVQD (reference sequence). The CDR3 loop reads CASAPGRGQGADTQYF. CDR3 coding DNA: TGCGCCAGCGCCCCGGGCAGGGGGCAAGGTGCAGATACGCAGTATTTT.